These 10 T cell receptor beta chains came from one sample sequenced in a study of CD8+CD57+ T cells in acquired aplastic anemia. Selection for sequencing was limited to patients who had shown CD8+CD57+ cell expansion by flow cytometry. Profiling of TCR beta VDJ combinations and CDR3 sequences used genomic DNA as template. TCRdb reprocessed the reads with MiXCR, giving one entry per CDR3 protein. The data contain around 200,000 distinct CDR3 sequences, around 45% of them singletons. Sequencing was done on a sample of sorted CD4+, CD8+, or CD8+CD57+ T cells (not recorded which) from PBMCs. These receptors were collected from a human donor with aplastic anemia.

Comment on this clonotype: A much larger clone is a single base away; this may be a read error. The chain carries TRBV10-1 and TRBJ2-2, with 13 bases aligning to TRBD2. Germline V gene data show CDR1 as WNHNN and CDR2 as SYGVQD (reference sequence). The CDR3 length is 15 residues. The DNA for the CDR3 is TGTGCCAGCGGACTAGCGGGAGAGGTCGCCGGGGAGCTGTTTTTT. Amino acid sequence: CASGLAGEVAGELFF.

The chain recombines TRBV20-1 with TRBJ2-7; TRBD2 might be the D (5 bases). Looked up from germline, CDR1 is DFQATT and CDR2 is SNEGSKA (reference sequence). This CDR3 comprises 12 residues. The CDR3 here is CSPLASSYEQYF. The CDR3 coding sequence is TGCAGCCCCCTAGCTTCTTCGTACGAGCAGTACTTC.

CDR3 DNA: TGTGCCAGCACCGGGGACACGAGCTCCTATAATTCACCCCTCCACTTT. Protein: CASTGDTSSYNSPLHF. The V gene is TRBV6-1, the J gene TRBJ1-6, with D possibly TRBD1 on 6 matching bases. CDR1 is MNHNS and CDR2 is SASEGT in the germline V gene. CDR3 length equals 16 residues. V was clipped by 7 bases and J by 0 bases, with 13 bases between them.

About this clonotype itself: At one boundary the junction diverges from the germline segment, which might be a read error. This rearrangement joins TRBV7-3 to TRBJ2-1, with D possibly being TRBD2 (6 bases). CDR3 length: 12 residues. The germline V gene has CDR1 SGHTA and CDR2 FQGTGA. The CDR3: CAAGTKDNGQFF. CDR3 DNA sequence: TGTGCCGCGGGGACGAAGGACAATGGGCAGTTCTTC.

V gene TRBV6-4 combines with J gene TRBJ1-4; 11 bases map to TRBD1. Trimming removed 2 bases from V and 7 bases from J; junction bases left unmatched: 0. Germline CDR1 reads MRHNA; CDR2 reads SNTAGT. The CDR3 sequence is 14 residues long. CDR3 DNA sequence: TGTGCCAGCAGTGACGGGACAGGGGGTGAAAAACTGTTTTTT. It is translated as CASSDGTGGEKLFF.

The CDR3 is CASRSGGVMNTEAFF. The CDR3 bases are TGTGCCAGCAGGTCAGGGGGGGTCATGAACACTGAAGCTTTCTTT. The chain carries TRBV10-3 and TRBJ1-1; TRBD1 agrees at 7 bases. The CDR3 spans 15 residues. Germline loops: CDR1 ENHRY, CDR2 SYGVKD. V trimming: 10 bases; J trimming: 0 bases; junction bases outside the gene matches: 11.

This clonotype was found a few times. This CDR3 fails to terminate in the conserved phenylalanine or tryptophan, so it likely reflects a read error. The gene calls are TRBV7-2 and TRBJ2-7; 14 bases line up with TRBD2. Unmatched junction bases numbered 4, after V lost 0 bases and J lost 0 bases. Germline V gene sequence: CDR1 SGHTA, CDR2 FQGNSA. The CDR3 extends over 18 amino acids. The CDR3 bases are TGTGCCAGCAGCTTAGCTTTCGGGACTAGCGGGAGCTCCTACGAGCAGTACATT. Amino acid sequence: CASSLAFGTSGSSYEQYI.

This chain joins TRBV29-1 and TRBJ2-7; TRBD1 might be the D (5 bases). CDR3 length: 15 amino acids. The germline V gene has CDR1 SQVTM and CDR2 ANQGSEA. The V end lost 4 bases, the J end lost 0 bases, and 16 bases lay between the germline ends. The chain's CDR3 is CSVGGDSKPSYEQYF. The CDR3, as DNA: TGCAGCGTTGGGGGTGACAGTAAGCCCTCCTACGAGCAGTACTTC.

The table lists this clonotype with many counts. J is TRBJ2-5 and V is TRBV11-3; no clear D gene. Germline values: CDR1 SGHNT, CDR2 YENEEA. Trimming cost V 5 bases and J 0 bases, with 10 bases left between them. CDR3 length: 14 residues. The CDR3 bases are TGTGCCAGCAGCCCCGGGCCGCACCAAGAGACCCAGTACTTC. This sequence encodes CASSPGPHQETQYF.

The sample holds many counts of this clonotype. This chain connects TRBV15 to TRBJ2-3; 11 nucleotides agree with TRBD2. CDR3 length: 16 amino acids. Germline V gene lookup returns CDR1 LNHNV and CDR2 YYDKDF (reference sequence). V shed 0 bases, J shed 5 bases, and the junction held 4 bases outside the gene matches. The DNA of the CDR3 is TGTGCCACCAGCAGAGAGCCGACTAGCGGGGTAGATACGCAGTATTTT. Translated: CATSREPTSGVDTQYF.